Listed here is a single T cell receptor (beta chain). Data came from immunoSEQ multiplex PCR; TCRdb stores just in-frame clones and leaves some out. The sample contains thousands of clones, just under 75% of which appear only once. V shed 2 bases and J 3 bases; nucleotides not matched to a gene: 4. CDR1 and CDR2 from the germline V gene are LGHNA and YSLEER. The length of the CDR3 is 16 residues. This sample stems from a study of tumor-infiltrating lymphocytes in localized non-small cell lung cancer. Study context: Several tumor histologies, both smoking statuses, and some post-neoadjuvant chemotherapy samples were included.

This chain joins TRBV4-3 and TRBJ2-2; 9 nucleotides match TRBD2. The sample was lung tumor tissue. The source of this sequence is a human donor with non-small cell lung cancer. In DNA form, the CDR3 reads TGCGCCAGCAGCCAAAGGATAGCGGGAGACACCGGGGAGCTGTTTTTT. Translation: CASSQRIAGDTGELFF.